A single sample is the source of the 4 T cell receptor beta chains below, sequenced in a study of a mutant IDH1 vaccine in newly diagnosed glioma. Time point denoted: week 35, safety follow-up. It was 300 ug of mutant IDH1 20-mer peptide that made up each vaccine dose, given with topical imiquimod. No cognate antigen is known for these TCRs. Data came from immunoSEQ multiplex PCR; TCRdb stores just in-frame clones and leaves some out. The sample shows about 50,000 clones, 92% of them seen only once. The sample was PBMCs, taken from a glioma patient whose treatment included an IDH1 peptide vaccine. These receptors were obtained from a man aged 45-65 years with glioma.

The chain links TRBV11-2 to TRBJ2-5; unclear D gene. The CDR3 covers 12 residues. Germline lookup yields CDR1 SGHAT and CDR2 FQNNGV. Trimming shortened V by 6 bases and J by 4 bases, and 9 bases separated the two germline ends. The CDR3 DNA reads TGTGCCAGCAGGCAACCCGGAGAGACCCAGTACTTC. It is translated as CASRQPGETQYF.

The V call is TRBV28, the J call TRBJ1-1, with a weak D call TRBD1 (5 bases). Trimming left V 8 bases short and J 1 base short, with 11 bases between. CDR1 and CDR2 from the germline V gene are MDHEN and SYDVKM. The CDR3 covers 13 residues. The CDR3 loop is CASAGQPNTEAFF. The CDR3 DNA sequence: TGTGCCAGCGCGGGGCAGCCGAACACTGAAGCTTTCTTT. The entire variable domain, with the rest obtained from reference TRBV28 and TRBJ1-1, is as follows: DVKVTQSSRYLVKRTGEKVFLECVQDMDHENMFWYRQDPGLGLRLIYFSYDVKMKEKGDIPEGYSVSREKKERFSLILESASTNQTSMYLCASAGQPNTEAFFGQGTRLTVV.

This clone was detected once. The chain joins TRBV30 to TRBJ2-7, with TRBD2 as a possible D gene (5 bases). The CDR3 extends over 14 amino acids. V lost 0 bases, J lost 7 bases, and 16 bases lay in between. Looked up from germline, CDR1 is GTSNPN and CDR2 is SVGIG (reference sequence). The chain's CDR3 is CAWSVWGVTSEQYF. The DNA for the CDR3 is TGTGCCTGGAGTGTGTGGGGAGTTACGTCTGAGCAGTACTTC.

This CDR3 is CASSQALSGLANEQFF. Written as DNA, the CDR3 is TGCGCCAGCAGCCAAGCCCTTTCGGGACTAGCCAATGAGCAGTTCTTC. The rearrangement joins TRBV4-1 to TRBJ2-1; 9 bases match TRBD2. Germline CDR1 is MGHRA and CDR2 is YSYEKL. The length of the CDR3 is 16 residues. The ends lost 1 base at V and 6 bases at J; junction bases unmatched: 7.